These T cell receptor beta chains were read from a single sample in a study of T cell changes during pregnancy in multiple sclerosis. Clones were read by immunoSEQ multiplex PCR, and TCRdb kept only the in-frame ones, dropping some. The profile shows around 35,000 clones, just over 90% of them singletons. The specimen comprised CD8+ T cells from peripheral blood mononuclear cells, sampled before pregnancy. These receptors were collected from a female donor with multiple sclerosis, enrolled in a pregnancy study. Both conserved end residues are part of each CDR3. Each record gives: CDR3 DNA, CDR3 protein, J gene, D gene, V gene, clone size. A D gene is named only where the DNA matches it firmly. A clone size is listed for some rows: how often the clone was seen (once, few, many), or a class if it is expanded.

TGTGCCAGCAGCTTATCAGGGACAAGAAACACTGAAGCTTTCTTT,CASSLSGTRNTEAFF,TRBJ1-1,NA,TRBV7-9,NA
TGTGCCAGCAGCCGACGGTGGCGGGAAGGGGTTGAGGGGAACACTGAAGCTTTCTTT,CASSRRWREGVEGNTEAFF,TRBJ1-1,NA,TRBV7-8,NA
TGCAGCGTCATCCCTCCCACAGGCGTTTACGAGCAGTACTTC,CSVIPPTGVYEQYF,TRBJ2-7,NA,TRBV29-1,NA
TGTGCCAGCAGTTCCTATAGGGGGAGCGGCCCTAGGAAAGAGACCCAGTACTTC,CASSSYRGSGPRKETQYF,TRBJ2-5,NA,TRBV28,NA
TGTGCCAGCAGCCCCCCTGAGAGAGTATACGAGCAGTACTTC,CASSPPERVYEQYF,TRBJ2-7,NA,TRBV7-2,NA
TGTGCCAGCGGTCGAGGGAATGAGCAGTTCTTC,CASGRGNEQFF,TRBJ2-1,NA,TRBV11-3,NA
TGTGCCACCAGCGAACAGACAGGGGATAGCTATGGCTACACCTTC,CATSEQTGDSYGYTF,TRBJ1-2,TRBD1,TRBV15,NA
TGTGCCAGCAGTTACGGTTCTAGCCGGCGGACAGATACGCAGTATTTT,CASSYGSSRRTDTQYF,TRBJ2-3,NA,TRBV6-5,NA
TGTGCCAGTAAAGAGACAGGGTTCCAGGCTGAAGCTTTCTTT,CASKETGFQAEAFF,TRBJ1-1,TRBD1,TRBV19,NA
TGTGCCAGCGGCCCTAGCGGGGAGAGCACAGATACGCAGTATTTT,CASGPSGESTDTQYF,TRBJ2-3,TRBD2,TRBV6-4,NA
TGTGCCAGCAGCTTGGCAGGCTATGATGAAAAACTGTTTTTT,CASSLAGYDEKLFF,TRBJ1-4,NA,TRBV5-4,once
TGTGCCAGTAGATCAGTATTGAACACTGAAGCTTTCTTT,CASRSVLNTEAFF,TRBJ1-1,NA,TRBV19,few
TGTGCCAGCAGCGCCTCGGGGGGAGACTACGAGCAGTACTTC,CASSASGGDYEQYF,TRBJ2-7,TRBD2,TRBV9,NA
TGTGCCAGCAGTTTGACAGGGCAGAACACTGAAGCTTTCTTT,CASSLTGQNTEAFF,TRBJ1-1,TRBD1,TRBV6-5,NA
TGTGCCAGCAATACAGGGGTCGGCAATCAGCCCCAGCATTTT,CASNTGVGNQPQHF,TRBJ1-5,TRBD1,TRBV19,NA
TGTGCCAGCAGCACCGGGGGAGGTGAAGCTTTCTTT,CASSTGGGEAFF,TRBJ1-1,NA,TRBV5-4,once
TGTGCCAGCATCCCGGACTGGGCCGAGCAGTACTTC,CASIPDWAEQYF,TRBJ2-7,NA,TRBV5-5,NA
TGTGCCAGTAGTCGGACAGGATCTAATCAGCCCCAGCATTTT,CASSRTGSNQPQHF,TRBJ1-5,TRBD1,TRBV19,NA
TGTGCCTGGGGCCGGGACAGGGCGAATCAGCCCCAGCATTTT,CAWGRDRANQPQHF,TRBJ1-5,TRBD1,TRBV30,NA
TGTGCCAGTAAAGGAGAGATGAACACTGAAGCTTTCTTT,CASKGEMNTEAFF,TRBJ1-1,NA,TRBV19,NA
TGTGCCAGCAGTTTGGGGACAGCCTCCAATCAGCCCCAGCATTTT,CASSLGTASNQPQHF,TRBJ1-5,TRBD1,TRBV27,NA
TGTGCCAGCAGCAGGGTCCGGGACTTCGCCACAGATACGCAGTATTTT,CASSRVRDFATDTQYF,TRBJ2-3,NA,TRBV7-2,NA
TGTGCCAGCTCACCACAGAGCGGAGGAACAGATACGCAGTATTTT,CASSPQSGGTDTQYF,TRBJ2-3,NA,TRBV18,NA
TGTGCCAGCAGTTACCAACCGCGGTTTACCTATGGCTACACCTTC,CASSYQPRFTYGYTF,TRBJ1-2,NA,TRBV27,NA
TGTGCCAGCAGTTACGGGAGGGGAGCTGAAGCTTTCTTT,CASSYGRGAEAFF,TRBJ1-1,NA,TRBV6-5,once
TGTGCCAGCAGCTTGGTTCAGGAGAACACTGAAGCTTTCTTT,CASSLVQENTEAFF,TRBJ1-1,NA,TRBV5-4,NA
TGTGCCAGCAGTGGGATACGGACTAACTACGAGCAGTACTTC,CASSGIRTNYEQYF,TRBJ2-7,NA,TRBV25-1,NA
TGCGCCAGCAGCCAAGATAGCGCCGGGACTAGCGGGGGGGCAGATACGCAGTATTTT,CASSQDSAGTSGGADTQYF,TRBJ2-3,TRBD2,TRBV4-3,NA
TGTGCCATCACGGCTAGCGGGAGGGAAGACACCGGGGAGCTGTTTTTT,CAITASGREDTGELFF,TRBJ2-2,TRBD2,TRBV10-3,NA
TGCGCCAGCAGTGAAGTCCGGGGATTAGCCTACAATGAGCAGTTCTTC,CASSEVRGLAYNEQFF,TRBJ2-1,NA,TRBV10-1,once
TGCGCCAGCAGCTTGGTTATACAGGGGAAGGATGGCTACACCTTC,CASSLVIQGKDGYTF,TRBJ1-2,TRBD1,TRBV5-1,NA
TGTGCCAGCAGCCACAGGGGAGGAGAGGAAAAACTGTTTTTT,CASSHRGGEEKLFF,TRBJ1-4,TRBD1,TRBV25-1,NA
TGTGCCAGCAGCCCGACTGACAGATTCACAGATACGCAGTATTTT,CASSPTDRFTDTQYF,TRBJ2-3,NA,TRBV7-9,NA
TGTGCCAGCAGCCTCAGGAACAGGATTGCTGAGCAGTTCTTC,CASSLRNRIAEQFF,TRBJ2-1,NA,TRBV6-5,NA
TGTGCCAGCAGTTACTCGACAGGGGCGGCCACTGAAGCTTTCTTT,CASSYSTGAATEAFF,TRBJ1-1,TRBD1,TRBV6-5,NA
TGTGCCAGCAGCGCGGACAGCACTGAAGCTTTCTTT,CASSADSTEAFF,TRBJ1-1,NA,TRBV9,NA
TGTGCCAGCTCACTTCGCTCGGGAGTGCGGGCCGGGGAGCTGTTTTTT,CASSLRSGVRAGELFF,TRBJ2-2,NA,TRBV18,NA
TGTGCCAGCAGCTTAGTCCTCTACGAGCAGTACTTC,CASSLVLYEQYF,TRBJ2-7,NA,TRBV11-2,once
TGTGCCACCGGGACAGGGGGCAATCAGCCCCAGCATTTT,CATGTGGNQPQHF,TRBJ1-5,TRBD1,TRBV25-1,NA
TGTGCCAGCAGCCCCTCCACGGGATCCTACGAGCAGTACTTC,CASSPSTGSYEQYF,TRBJ2-7,NA,TRBV11-3,NA
TGTGCCAGCAGCTTAGATAGCGGTGCCGAGACCCAGTACTTC,CASSLDSGAETQYF,TRBJ2-5,NA,TRBV7-2,NA
TGTGCCAGCAGCCTCTTTGGGTCAGGGAATTCTCCCGAGCAGTTCTTC,CASSLFGSGNSPEQFF,TRBJ2-1,NA,TRBV4-2,NA
TGTGCCAGCAGTTACCTGCCGGACAGGAGAGGGAATGGCTACACCTTC,CASSYLPDRRGNGYTF,TRBJ1-2,TRBD1,TRBV6-5,few
TGTGCCAGTAGTATAGTCTACGGGGGGAACACTGAAGCTTTCTTT,CASSIVYGGNTEAFF,TRBJ1-1,NA,TRBV19,NA
TGTGCCAGCAGCCGGTTACAGGCCCCCAGCTCCTACGAGCAGTACTTC,CASSRLQAPSSYEQYF,TRBJ2-7,NA,TRBV7-9,NA
TGTGCCAGCAGTTCCGGGACAGCTAGCAATCAGCCCCAGCATTTT,CASSSGTASNQPQHF,TRBJ1-5,TRBD1,TRBV28,NA
TGTGCCAGCAGCTTTACCGGCCCAGCGGCTAATGAAAAACTGTTTTTT,CASSFTGPAANEKLFF,TRBJ1-4,NA,TRBV5-4,NA
TGTGCCAGCAGTATACGGCGGGAGGGCCTCAATGAGCAGTTCTTC,CASSIRREGLNEQFF,TRBJ2-1,TRBD2,TRBV27,NA
TGTGCCAGCAAGAGACAGGGCGGCACTGAAGCTTTCTTT,CASKRQGGTEAFF,TRBJ1-1,TRBD1,TRBV6-5,NA
TGCAGCGCCGAGGTAGCGGGATACAATGAGCAGTTCTTC,CSAEVAGYNEQFF,TRBJ2-1,TRBD2,TRBV29-1,NA
TGCGCCAGCAGCCAAGTGCACAGGGGATCTACTGAAGCTTTCTTT,CASSQVHRGSTEAFF,TRBJ1-1,TRBD1,TRBV4-1,NA
TGTGCCAGCAGCTACTCCTTAGTTGTGGAGACCCAGTACTTC,CASSYSLVVETQYF,TRBJ2-5,NA,TRBV11-1,once
TGTGCCAGCAGTCCGAGGAAGACTGAAGCTTTCTTT,CASSPRKTEAFF,TRBJ1-1,NA,TRBV2,few